The 3 T cell receptor beta chains below all came from one sample that was sequenced in a study of cytomegalovirus exposure and HLA in healthy donors listed by TCRdb under 2017. Libraries were built with the immunoSEQ multiplex PCR assay. A mixture of 60 forward primers for TCR Vbeta segments and 13 reverse primers for TCR Jbeta segments was used in the multiplex PCR. The clones in this table, taken by TCRdb from immuneACCESS, are in-frame only. Not every clone is retained; where verified, under half of the shortfall comes from an unresolved V gene, and the cause of the rest is unknown. The sample table contains 150,000 to 200,000 clones; only one count was recorded for under 75% of them. The top ten constitute approximately 7.1% of the sample. The sample was PBMCs. These TCRs come from a man between 40 and 49 years old in good health and CMV-seropositive.

This rearrangement joins TRBV7-2 to TRBJ1-2; D remains ambiguous. Germline V gene sequence: CDR1 SGHTA, CDR2 FQGNSA. CDR3 length equals 14 residues. V was shortened by 4 bases and J by 11 bases, with 20 bases between the two germline ends. The CDR3 sequence is CASSSSPTNVGYTF. CDR3 nucleotides: TGTGCCAGCAGCTCAAGCCCGACTAACGTGGGGTACACCTTC. The full variable domain, in which reference TRBV7-2 and TRBJ1-2 provide the parts outside the CDR3, is GAGVSQSPSNKVTEKGKDVELRCDPISGHTALYWYRQSLGQGLEFLIYFQGNSAPDKSGLPSDRFSAERTGGSVSTLTIQRTQQEDSAVYLCASSSSPTNVGYTFGSGTRLTVV.

The CDR3, as DNA: TGCGCCAGCAGCTCCGCCGGGACAGGGGCCTATGGCTACACCTTC. This encodes CASSSAGTGAYGYTF. The chain recombines TRBV5-1 with TRBJ1-2, with 10 bases lining up with TRBD1. Looked up from germline, CDR1 is SGHRS and CDR2 is YFSETQ. With V trimmed by 3 bases and J by 4 bases, 6 bases remained unmatched. This CDR3 is 15 amino acids long.

The chain employs TRBV27 and TRBJ2-7, with 11 nucleotides matching TRBD1. Germline V gene lookup returns CDR1 MNHEY and CDR2 SMNVEV (reference sequence). The CDR3 has 16 residues. J was trimmed by 7 bases and V by 4 bases; bases with no gene match: 12. CDR3 region: CASSSTRGGTGGEQYF. CDR3 nucleotide sequence: TGTGCCAGCAGTTCGACGCGCGGCGGGACAGGGGGGGAGCAGTACTTC.